This TCR beta chain appears in the sequencing data of a study of blood T cell repertoires in COVID-19. In the study overall: In each case, the material was cDNA or gDNA derived from T cells, B-cell-depleted T cells, or PBMCs.

In the authors' workflow: Researchers report that nucleated cell counts were estimated from reference gene primer amplification. Some clones are missing from TCRdb's copy, which holds only in-frame ones; the method was immunoSEQ multiplex PCR. Clone size and V and J calls were adopted from that table, with D and trimming inferred from the DNA. The sample shows 110,000 to 150,000 clones, 88% of them seen only once. This CDR3 is 15 amino acids long. The germline CDR1 and CDR2 sequences are LNHDA and SQIVND (reference sequence). Between the trimmed V and J ends, which lost 5 bases and 0 bases, there was a span of 14 bases. This clone appeared once.

This TCR came from a woman in her forties or fifties with acute or convalescent COVID-19. The chain carries TRBV19 and TRBJ2-7; D is possibly TRBD2 (5 bases). Sequencing was performed on peripheral blood. The CDR3 sequence is CASSPEGPSSYEQYF. CDR3 sequence (DNA): TGTGCCAGTAGTCCAGAGGGTCCTAGCTCCTACGAGCAGTACTTC.